The T cell receptor (beta chain) described here comes from a study of regulatory and conventional T cells in breast cancer (dated by TCRdb to about 2015). The germline V gene supplies CDR1 MGHRA and CDR2 YSYEKL. The CDR3 numbers 15 residues from cysteine through phenylalanine. Here the CDR3 DNA is all that survives: 45 bases in frame from base 1. Relative to germline, V is missing 2 bases and J is missing 7 bases, with 3 bases of the junction outside any gene match. Library generation was performed with PCR. TCRdb records Illumina MiSeq as the sequencer. Using fastp at Q25 and MiXCR, TCRdb reprocessed the public reads and kept productive beta chains. Duplicate CDR3 protein sequences are folded into a single record with the most common DNA and genes. The table for this sample lists approximately 9,700 distinct CDR3 sequences; approximately 30% of them were counted only once. The ten largest clones add up to approximately 6.1% of the sample.

This clonotype is judged medium-sized (0.01 to 0.1%). It lacks a known antigen. Qualities for individual bases were not recorded, and no much larger clone is one base off. The receptor comes from a male donor in good health. Input material: conventional T cells from blood. This chain joins TRBV4-1 to TRBJ2-1; 12 central nucleotides agree with TRBD2. DNA sequence: TGCGCCAGCAGCCAACCTAGCGGGGGGGCGAATGAGCAGTTCTTC. Its protein product is CASSQPSGGANEQFF.